Listed below are T cell receptor beta chains from one sample, sequenced in a study of cytomegalovirus exposure and HLA in healthy donors. Sequencing used immunoSEQ multiplex PCR; TCRdb keeps in-frame clones, though not all of them. Among hundreds of thousands of clones listed, around four fifths were seen once. The sequencing input was PBMCs. Receptors originate from a male donor in good health and CMV-seronegative. CDR3s include the opening cysteine and the closing phenylalanine or tryptophan. Each record gives: J gene, V gene, D gene, clone size, CDR3 DNA, CDR3 protein. D genes are given only for firm matches. Where a row states a size, it is once, few, many or the class of an expanded clone; other rows omit it.

J gene: TRBJ1-2
V gene: TRBV6-1
D gene: -
clone size: -
CDR3 DNA: TGTGCCAGCAGTGATGGGGGCGTTTTATATGGCTACACCTTC
CDR3 protein: CASSDGGVLYGYTF

J gene: TRBJ1-3
V gene: TRBV28
D gene: -
clone size: -
CDR3 DNA: TGTGCCAGCAGCCTAGGCGGTTATCATCTCTCTGGAAACACCATATATTTT
CDR3 protein: CASSLGGYHLSGNTIYF

J gene: TRBJ2-7
V gene: TRBV5-1
D gene: TRBD1
clone size: -
CDR3 DNA: TGCGCCAGCAGTTTAGGACAGGGCCCCTACGAGCAGTACTTC
CDR3 protein: CASSLGQGPYEQYF

J gene: TRBJ1-6
V gene: TRBV16
D gene: -
clone size: -
CDR3 DNA: TGTGCCAGCAGCCAATCTCGGCAGGGGCTCTATAATTCACCCCTCCACTTT
CDR3 protein: CASSQSRQGLYNSPLHF

J gene: TRBJ1-2
V gene: TRBV28
D gene: -
clone size: -
CDR3 DNA: TGTGCCAGCAGTTTGGACGGACTCTATGGCTACACCTTC
CDR3 protein: CASSLDGLYGYTF

J gene: TRBJ2-4
V gene: TRBV9
D gene: -
clone size: -
CDR3 DNA: TGTGCCAGCAGCACCACCGGACAGAGAAACATTCAGTACTTC
CDR3 protein: CASSTTGQRNIQYF

J gene: TRBJ1-1
V gene: TRBV29-1
D gene: TRBD1
clone size: -
CDR3 DNA: TGCAGCGTCGGACAGGGGAACACTGAAGCTTTCTTT
CDR3 protein: CSVGQGNTEAFF

J gene: TRBJ2-7
V gene: TRBV6-1
D gene: -
clone size: -
CDR3 DNA: TGTGCCAGCAGTGACCCGGGACACCCGAGCTCCTACGAGCAGTACTTC
CDR3 protein: CASSDPGHPSSYEQYF

J gene: TRBJ2-1
V gene: TRBV11-2
D gene: -
clone size: -
CDR3 DNA: TGTGCCAGCAGCTTAGCCCTCTCGACTTGGGGGCCATACGAGCAGTTCTTC
CDR3 protein: CASSLALSTWGPYEQFF

J gene: TRBJ2-1
V gene: TRBV5-1
D gene: TRBD2
clone size: few
CDR3 DNA: TGCGCCAGCAGCTCTGGACTAGCGGGAGTGAATGAGCAGTTCTTC
CDR3 protein: CASSSGLAGVNEQFF

J gene: TRBJ2-3
V gene: TRBV19
D gene: -
clone size: -
CDR3 DNA: TGTGCCAGTAGTACTAATTCAGATACGCAGTATTTT
CDR3 protein: CASSTNSDTQYF

J gene: TRBJ2-3
V gene: TRBV5-1
D gene: -
clone size: -
CDR3 DNA: TGCGCCAGTAACCGGGGGGCGGCAGATACGCAGTATTTT
CDR3 protein: CASNRGAADTQYF

J gene: TRBJ2-1
V gene: TRBV5-1
D gene: TRBD1
clone size: once
CDR3 DNA: TGCGCCAGCAGCTTGGCCGAGGGGGCAGCCTACAATGAGCAGTTCTTC
CDR3 protein: CASSLAEGAAYNEQFF

J gene: TRBJ1-3
V gene: TRBV6-6
D gene: -
clone size: -
CDR3 DNA: TGTGCCAGCAGTCCGGGATCCGAGCCGGACACCATATATTTT
CDR3 protein: CASSPGSEPDTIYF

J gene: TRBJ2-3
V gene: TRBV2
D gene: -
clone size: once
CDR3 DNA: TGTGCCAGCAGCCCCAGGGCCTCAGGGGATACGCAGTATTTT
CDR3 protein: CASSPRASGDTQYF

J gene: TRBJ2-7
V gene: TRBV28
D gene: -
clone size: few
CDR3 DNA: TGTGCCAGCAGTGGCCGTGGAGAACCTTCCTCCTACGAGCAGTACTTC
CDR3 protein: CASSGRGEPSSYEQYF

J gene: TRBJ2-7
V gene: TRBV11-2
D gene: -
clone size: -
CDR3 DNA: TGTGCCAGCAGCCCTAGTATGGGGCCCTACGAGCAGTACTTC
CDR3 protein: CASSPSMGPYEQYF

J gene: TRBJ2-5
V gene: TRBV5-1
D gene: TRBD2
clone size: -
CDR3 DNA: TGCGCCAGCAGCACCCCTCCGGGACTAGCGAAGACCCAGTACTTC
CDR3 protein: CASSTPPGLAKTQYF

J gene: TRBJ2-3
V gene: TRBV5-1
D gene: -
clone size: -
CDR3 DNA: TGCGCCAGCAGCTTGCAGGTTAGCACAGATACGCAGTATTTT
CDR3 protein: CASSLQVSTDTQYF

J gene: TRBJ2-1
V gene: TRBV27
D gene: -
clone size: -
CDR3 DNA: TGTGCCAGCACCAGCGGGTCTTACAATGAGCAGTTCTTC
CDR3 protein: CASTSGSYNEQFF

J gene: TRBJ1-1
V gene: TRBV28
D gene: -
clone size: -
CDR3 DNA: TGTGCCAGCAGTTTATTGGGGACGGGGGAAATGAACACTGAAGCTTTCTTT
CDR3 protein: CASSLLGTGEMNTEAFF

J gene: TRBJ1-2
V gene: TRBV5-5
D gene: -
clone size: -
CDR3 DNA: TGTGCCAGCAGCCCCGCACAGATCCCTAACTATGGCTACACCTTC
CDR3 protein: CASSPAQIPNYGYTF

J gene: TRBJ2-2
V gene: TRBV9
D gene: -
clone size: -
CDR3 DNA: TGTGCCAGCAGCCCCTTTTTACACGGGATTTCCGGGGAGCTGTTTTTT
CDR3 protein: CASSPFLHGISGELFF

J gene: TRBJ1-1
V gene: TRBV2
D gene: -
clone size: few
CDR3 DNA: TGTGCCAGCAATCAACAGCTGAACACTGAAGCTTTCTTT
CDR3 protein: CASNQQLNTEAFF

J gene: TRBJ2-1
V gene: TRBV7-8
D gene: TRBD2
clone size: -
CDR3 DNA: TGTGCCAGCAGCTCCAAGCCCTGGACTAGCGGGAGTTTTGGGTCCTACAATGAGCAGTTCTTC
CDR3 protein: CASSSKPWTSGSFGSYNEQFF

J gene: TRBJ2-2
V gene: TRBV15
D gene: TRBD1
clone size: once
CDR3 DNA: TGTGCCACCAGCAGAGACGGGTTAGGGACAGGGCGCACCGGGGAGCTGTTTTTT
CDR3 protein: CATSRDGLGTGRTGELFF

J gene: TRBJ1-1
V gene: TRBV6-1
D gene: TRBD1
clone size: -
CDR3 DNA: TGTGCCAGCAGAAGGACAGGGAGGTCTGAAGCTTTCTTT
CDR3 protein: CASRRTGRSEAFF

J gene: TRBJ2-3
V gene: TRBV5-1
D gene: -
clone size: -
CDR3 DNA: TGCGCCAGCAGCTCACCTAGCGTTGATACGCAGTATTTT
CDR3 protein: CASSSPSVDTQYF

J gene: TRBJ2-1
V gene: TRBV7-7
D gene: -
clone size: few
CDR3 DNA: TGTGCTAGCAGCCCCGGACAGCTGAATGAGCAGTTCTTC
CDR3 protein: CASSPGQLNEQFF